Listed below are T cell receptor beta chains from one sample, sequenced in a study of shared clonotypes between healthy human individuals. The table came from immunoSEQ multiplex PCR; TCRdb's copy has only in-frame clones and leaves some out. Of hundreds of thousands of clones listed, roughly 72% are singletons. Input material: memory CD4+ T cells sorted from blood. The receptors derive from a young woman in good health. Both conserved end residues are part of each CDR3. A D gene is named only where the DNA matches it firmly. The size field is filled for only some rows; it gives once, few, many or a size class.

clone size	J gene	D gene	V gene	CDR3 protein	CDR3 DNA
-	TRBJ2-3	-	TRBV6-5	CASSYGGASTDTQYF	TGTGCCAGCAGTTATGGCGGGGCTAGCACAGATACGCAGTATTTT
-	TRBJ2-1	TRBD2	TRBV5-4	CASSLLPSGMLSYNEQFF	TGTGCCAGCAGCTTGCTCCCCAGCGGGATGCTATCCTACAATGAGCAGTTCTTC
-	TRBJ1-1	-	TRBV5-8	CASSLKGRGGTEAFF	TGTGCCAGCAGCTTGAAGGGGCGCGGGGGAACTGAAGCTTTCTTT
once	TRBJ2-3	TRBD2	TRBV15	CATSRDRTGGKADTQYF	TGTGCCACCAGCAGAGATCGGACGGGAGGGAAGGCAGATACGCAGTATTTT
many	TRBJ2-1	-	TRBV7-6	CASSLAVWEGQGEQFF	TGTGCCAGCAGCTTAGCGGTCTGGGAGGGCCAGGGGGAGCAGTTCTTC
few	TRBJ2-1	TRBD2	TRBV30	CAWRAGGPRNEQFF	TGTGCCTGGAGGGCGGGAGGGCCTAGGAATGAGCAGTTCTTC
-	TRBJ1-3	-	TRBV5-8	CASSFRGRGTGNTIYF	TGTGCCAGCAGCTTTCGGGGCAGGGGTACTGGAAACACCATATATTTT
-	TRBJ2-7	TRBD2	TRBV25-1	CASTQREVHEQYF	TGTGCCAGCACCCAGCGGGAGGTCCACGAGCAGTACTTC
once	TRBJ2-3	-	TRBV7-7	CASSLAGHETDTQYF	TGTGCCAGCAGCTTAGCCGGGCACGAGACAGATACGCAGTATTTT
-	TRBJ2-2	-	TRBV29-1	CSTFRPGANTGELFF	TGCAGCACTTTCCGGCCAGGGGCGAACACCGGGGAGCTGTTTTTT
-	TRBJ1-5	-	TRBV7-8	CASSLARLGGGQPQHF	TGTGCCAGCAGCTTAGCCAGGCTCGGAGGCGGTCAGCCCCAGCATTTT
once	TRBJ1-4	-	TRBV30	CAWGRGEDTFNEKLFF	TGTGCCTGGGGAAGGGGGGAGGACACCTTTAATGAAAAACTGTTTTTT
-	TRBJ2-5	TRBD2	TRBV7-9	CASSLVGLAEETQYF	TGTGCCAGCAGCTTAGTAGGACTAGCGGAAGAGACCCAGTACTTC
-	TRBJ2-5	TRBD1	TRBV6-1	CASSVFWTGGRETQYF	TGTGCCAGCAGTGTATTTTGGACAGGGGGTAGAGAGACCCAGTACTTC
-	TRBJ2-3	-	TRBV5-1	CASSLETSTDTQYF	TGCGCCAGCAGCTTGGAGACTAGCACAGATACGCAGTATTTT
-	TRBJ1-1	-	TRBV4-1	CASSQRGGQTEAFF	TGCGCCAGCAGCCAAAGGGGGGGGCAAACTGAAGCTTTCTTT
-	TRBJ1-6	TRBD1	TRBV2	CASSRDRAASPLHF	TGTGCCAGCAGCCGGGACAGGGCTGCTTCACCCCTCCACTTT
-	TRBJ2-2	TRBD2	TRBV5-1	CASSSGGPNTGELFF	TGCGCCAGCAGCTCGGGGGGTCCCAACACCGGGGAGCTGTTTTTT
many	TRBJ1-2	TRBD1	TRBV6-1	CASSEVLDRVGYGYTF	TGTGCCAGCAGTGAAGTGCTGGACAGGGTTGGTTATGGCTACACCTTC
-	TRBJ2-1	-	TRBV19	CASAVTGGGNEQFF	TGTGCCAGTGCTGTAACAGGAGGTGGGAATGAGCAGTTCTTC
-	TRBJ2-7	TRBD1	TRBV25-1	CASSESGTGSGEQYF	TGTGCCAGCAGTGAATCCGGGACAGGGTCAGGCGAGCAGTACTTC
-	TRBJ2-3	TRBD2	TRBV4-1	CASRLRIVSGGDTDTQYF	TGCGCCAGCAGGCTTAGAATCGTTTCGGGAGGAGACACAGATACGCAGTATTTT